The rows below give T cell receptor beta chains drawn from one sample of a study of human T cells and chemical hapten exposure. TCRdb re-analysed the RACE reads in MiXCR, keeping a single row per CDR3 protein. The sample holds approximately 84,000 distinct CDR3 sequences, approximately 8% seen once. The sequencing input was whole blood. The receptors derive from a male donor in good health. Some clones in this sample may be carry-over from other donors' samples. CDR3s include the opening cysteine and the closing phenylalanine or tryptophan. The order of the fields is V gene, clone size, D gene, J gene, CDR3 protein, CDR3 DNA. A D gene is named only where the DNA matches it firmly. A row's size may be missing; if present it is once, few, many or a size class.

v_call: TRBV7-2
clone_size: -
d_call: -
j_call: TRBJ2-1
cdr3_aa: CASSRMGGARYNEQFF
cdr3_nt: TGTGCCAGCAGCCGAATGGGGGGGGCGCGATACAATGAGCAGTTCTTC

v_call: TRBV19
clone_size: -
d_call: -
j_call: TRBJ1-1
cdr3_aa: CASSLTPGTRNTEAFF
cdr3_nt: TGTGCCAGTAGTCTCACCCCCGGGACAAGGAACACTGAAGCTTTCTTT

v_call: TRBV29-1
clone_size: few
d_call: TRBD1
j_call: TRBJ2-3
cdr3_aa: CSVDRDRGEDTQYF
cdr3_nt: TGCAGCGTTGACCGGGACAGGGGGGAAGATACGCAGTATTTT

v_call: TRBV5-1
clone_size: -
d_call: TRBD1
j_call: TRBJ2-7
cdr3_aa: CTSSSPGTAGEQYF
cdr3_nt: TGCACCAGCAGCTCTCCCGGGACAGCAGGCGAGCAGTACTTC

v_call: TRBV19
clone_size: few
d_call: -
j_call: TRBJ1-5
cdr3_aa: CASSHTQSNQPQHF
cdr3_nt: TGTGCCAGTAGTCACACGCAGAGCAATCAGCCCCAGCATTTT

v_call: TRBV7-8
clone_size: -
d_call: -
j_call: TRBJ2-3
cdr3_aa: CASSPAPRDLTDTQYF
cdr3_nt: TGTGCCAGCAGCCCCGCCCCTAGGGACCTCACAGATACGCAGTATTTT

v_call: TRBV5-4
clone_size: -
d_call: TRBD1
j_call: TRBJ2-1
cdr3_aa: CASSSIDRGYNEQFF
cdr3_nt: TGTGCCAGCAGCTCAATTGACAGGGGGTACAATGAGCAGTTCTTC

v_call: TRBV20-1
clone_size: -
d_call: TRBD2
j_call: TRBJ2-3
cdr3_aa: CSAGSSGATDTQYF
cdr3_nt: TGCAGTGCAGGATCTAGCGGGGCAACAGATACGCAGTATTTT

v_call: TRBV5-5
clone_size: -
d_call: -
j_call: TRBJ1-5
cdr3_aa: CASSLFRSVDQPQHF
cdr3_nt: TGTGCCAGCAGCTTGTTTCGGTCAGTGGATCAGCCCCAGCATTTT

v_call: TRBV5-5
clone_size: -
d_call: -
j_call: TRBJ2-3
cdr3_aa: CASSPPSSTDTQYF
cdr3_nt: TGTGCCAGCAGCCCACCTAGTAGCACAGATACGCAGTATTTT

v_call: TRBV6-5
clone_size: few
d_call: -
j_call: TRBJ1-6
cdr3_aa: CASTRQGNSPLHF
cdr3_nt: TGTGCCAGCACGAGGCAGGGGAATTCACCCCTCCACTTT

v_call: TRBV7-9
clone_size: few
d_call: -
j_call: TRBJ1-4
cdr3_aa: CASSLATVQENEKLFF
cdr3_nt: TGTGCCAGCAGCTTAGCGACGGTTCAAGAAAATGAAAAACTGTTTTTT

v_call: TRBV5-1
clone_size: few
d_call: TRBD1
j_call: TRBJ2-6
cdr3_aa: CASSSGQGGVRGANVLTF
cdr3_nt: TGCGCCAGCAGCTCTGGACAGGGGGGAGTGAGAGGGGCCAACGTCCTGACTTTC

v_call: TRBV5-1
clone_size: many
d_call: TRBD2
j_call: TRBJ2-1
cdr3_aa: CASSGGLAGRRDEQFF
cdr3_nt: TGCGCCAGCAGCGGGGGACTAGCGGGCCGGCGGGATGAGCAGTTCTTC

v_call: TRBV12-3/TRBV12-4
clone_size: -
d_call: TRBD1
j_call: TRBJ2-7
cdr3_aa: CASSSGTGLGEQYF
cdr3_nt: TGTGCCAGCAGTTCCGGGACAGGGCTTGGGGAGCAGTACTTC

v_call: TRBV19
clone_size: -
d_call: TRBD1
j_call: TRBJ1-5
cdr3_aa: CASSIRTGFGNQPQHF
cdr3_nt: TGTGCCAGTAGTATACGGACAGGTTTTGGCAATCAGCCCCAGCATTTT

v_call: TRBV4-3
clone_size: -
d_call: -
j_call: TRBJ1-1
cdr3_aa: CASSQDSGRANEAFF
cdr3_nt: TGCGCCAGCAGCCAAGATTCCGGACGGGCGAATGAAGCTTTCTTT

v_call: TRBV7-6
clone_size: few
d_call: TRBD1
j_call: TRBJ1-2
cdr3_aa: CASSLDRDYGYTF
cdr3_nt: TGTGCCAGCAGCCTGGACAGGGACTATGGCTACACCTTC

v_call: TRBV7-9
clone_size: -
d_call: TRBD2
j_call: TRBJ2-1
cdr3_aa: CASSSSGRAYEQFF
cdr3_nt: TGTGCCAGCAGCAGTAGCGGGAGGGCCTATGAGCAGTTCTTC

v_call: TRBV10-3
clone_size: few
d_call: -
j_call: TRBJ2-4
cdr3_aa: CAISDVAGLQYF
cdr3_nt: TGTGCCATCAGTGACGTCGCGGGACTTCAGTACTTC

v_call: TRBV27
clone_size: -
d_call: TRBD2
j_call: TRBJ2-2
cdr3_aa: CASSSTSGERTGELFF
cdr3_nt: TGTGCCAGCAGTTCGACTAGCGGGGAGCGGACCGGGGAGCTGTTTTTT

v_call: TRBV13
clone_size: many
d_call: TRBD2
j_call: TRBJ2-2
cdr3_aa: CASSSTSWNTGELFF
cdr3_nt: TGTGCCAGCAGCTCGACTAGCTGGAACACCGGGGAGCTGTTTTTT

v_call: TRBV13
clone_size: few
d_call: -
j_call: TRBJ1-1
cdr3_aa: CASSLGHHDTEAFF
cdr3_nt: TGTGCCAGCAGCTTAGGACACCACGACACTGAAGCTTTCTTT

v_call: TRBV20-1
clone_size: -
d_call: -
j_call: TRBJ1-1
cdr3_aa: CSARGLLAATELPKTEAFF
cdr3_nt: TGCAGTGCTAGAGGTCTCTTAGCCGCGACAGAGCTTCCGAAGACTGAAGCTTTCTTT

v_call: TRBV20-1
clone_size: many
d_call: TRBD2
j_call: TRBJ2-7
cdr3_aa: CSARKLAGATSYEQYF
cdr3_nt: TGCAGTGCTAGGAAGCTAGCGGGAGCGACATCCTACGAGCAGTACTTC

v_call: TRBV5-1
clone_size: few
d_call: TRBD1
j_call: TRBJ2-5
cdr3_aa: CASSLTGGQETQYF
cdr3_nt: TGCGCCAGCAGCTTAACAGGGGGGCAAGAGACCCAGTACTTC

v_call: TRBV12-3/TRBV12-4
clone_size: -
d_call: -
j_call: TRBJ2-7
cdr3_aa: CASRPGLMNVPYEQYF
cdr3_nt: TGTGCCAGCAGACCGGGACTGATGAACGTCCCCTACGAGCAGTACTTC

v_call: TRBV3-1
clone_size: -
d_call: TRBD2
j_call: TRBJ2-7
cdr3_aa: CASSQDSGDASEQYF
cdr3_nt: TGTGCCAGCAGCCAAGATAGCGGGGACGCCTCCGAGCAGTACTTC

v_call: TRBV7-2
clone_size: many
d_call: TRBD2
j_call: TRBJ2-1
cdr3_aa: CASSLGSGSTNEQFF
cdr3_nt: TGTGCCAGCAGCTTAGGTAGCGGGAGTACGAATGAGCAGTTCTTC

v_call: TRBV3-1
clone_size: -
d_call: -
j_call: TRBJ2-7
cdr3_aa: CASSQGGGQSYEQYF
cdr3_nt: TGTGCCAGCAGCCAAGGCGGGGGACAGAGCTACGAGCAGTACTTC

v_call: TRBV7-9
clone_size: many
d_call: -
j_call: TRBJ2-7
cdr3_aa: CASSPETYEQYF
cdr3_nt: TGTGCCAGCAGCCCTGAAACCTACGAGCAGTACTTC

v_call: TRBV18
clone_size: few
d_call: -
j_call: TRBJ2-3
cdr3_aa: CASSPPEPLGTDTQYF
cdr3_nt: TGTGCCAGCTCACCACCGGAACCCCTTGGCACAGATACGCAGTATTTT

v_call: TRBV20-1
clone_size: many
d_call: -
j_call: TRBJ2-6
cdr3_aa: CSAITSSGANVLTF
cdr3_nt: TGCAGTGCTATAACCTCCTCTGGGGCCAACGTCCTGACTTTC

v_call: TRBV6-2/TRBV6-3
clone_size: few
d_call: -
j_call: TRBJ1-1
cdr3_aa: CASLQGTEAFF
cdr3_nt: TGTGCCAGCCTTCAGGGGACTGAAGCTTTCTTT

v_call: TRBV12-3/TRBV12-4
clone_size: -
d_call: -
j_call: TRBJ2-7
cdr3_aa: CASSTAGEQYF
cdr3_nt: TGTGCCAGCAGTACTGCTGGCGAGCAGTACTTC

v_call: TRBV6-1
clone_size: many
d_call: -
j_call: TRBJ1-1
cdr3_aa: CASSEIMGTRDEAFF
cdr3_nt: TGTGCCAGCAGTGAAATAATGGGGACACGCGACGAAGCTTTCTTT

v_call: TRBV5-4
clone_size: -
d_call: TRBD2
j_call: TRBJ2-3
cdr3_aa: CASSPSGRGGTDTQYF
cdr3_nt: TGTGCCAGCAGCCCTAGCGGGAGGGGAGGCACAGATACGCAGTATTTT

v_call: TRBV9
clone_size: few
d_call: TRBD1
j_call: TRBJ1-2
cdr3_aa: CASSPRDRGPGYGYTF
cdr3_nt: TGTGCCAGCAGCCCCAGGGACAGGGGGCCAGGCTATGGCTACACCTTC

v_call: TRBV7-2
clone_size: few
d_call: -
j_call: TRBJ1-2
cdr3_aa: CASSLATAYGYTF
cdr3_nt: TGTGCCAGCAGCTTAGCGACAGCTTATGGCTACACCTTC

v_call: TRBV7-6
clone_size: few
d_call: -
j_call: TRBJ2-5
cdr3_aa: CASSLAAFLRQETQYF
cdr3_nt: TGTGCCAGCAGCTTAGCAGCCTTTCTGCGTCAAGAGACCCAGTACTTC

v_call: TRBV20-1
clone_size: many
d_call: -
j_call: TRBJ1-4
cdr3_aa: CSASVADTTNEKLFF
cdr3_nt: TGCAGTGCTAGTGTGGCGGACACAACTAATGAAAAACTGTTTTTT

v_call: TRBV6-1
clone_size: -
d_call: TRBD1
j_call: TRBJ1-1
cdr3_aa: CASSWTGTEAFF
cdr3_nt: TGTGCCAGCAGTTGGACAGGGACTGAAGCTTTCTTT

v_call: TRBV6-6
clone_size: -
d_call: TRBD2
j_call: TRBJ2-7
cdr3_aa: CASSYGTSISEQYF
cdr3_nt: TGTGCCAGCAGTTACGGGACTAGCATAAGCGAGCAGTACTTC

v_call: TRBV6-5
clone_size: -
d_call: TRBD1
j_call: TRBJ1-1
cdr3_aa: CASRVLTGSVTEAFF
cdr3_nt: TGTGCCAGCCGGGTCTTGACAGGGTCTGTTACTGAAGCTTTCTTT

v_call: TRBV7-9
clone_size: few
d_call: TRBD2
j_call: TRBJ2-1
cdr3_aa: CASSLPPGVAGGGEQFF
cdr3_nt: TGTGCCAGCAGCTTACCCCCGGGGGTAGCGGGAGGAGGAGAGCAGTTCTTC

v_call: TRBV6-8
clone_size: many
d_call: -
j_call: TRBJ2-7
cdr3_aa: CAGPEQYF
cdr3_nt: TGTGCCGGACCCGAGCAGTACTTC

v_call: TRBV2
clone_size: -
d_call: -
j_call: TRBJ2-3
cdr3_aa: CASSIGQNTDTQYF
cdr3_nt: TGTGCCAGCAGTATCGGACAGAACACAGATACGCAGTATTTT